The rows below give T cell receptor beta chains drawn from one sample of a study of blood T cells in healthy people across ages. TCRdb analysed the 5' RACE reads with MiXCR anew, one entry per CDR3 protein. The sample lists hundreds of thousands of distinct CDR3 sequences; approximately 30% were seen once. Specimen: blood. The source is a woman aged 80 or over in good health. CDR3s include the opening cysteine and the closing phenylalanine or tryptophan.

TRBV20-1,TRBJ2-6,CSARVPRASRGANVLTF
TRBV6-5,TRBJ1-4,CASSYSIGGGEEKLFF
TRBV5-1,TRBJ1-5,CASSLGGNGQPQHF
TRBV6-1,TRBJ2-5,CASSDRGLAGEETQYF
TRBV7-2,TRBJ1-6,CASSSMGGTGGDRSPLHF
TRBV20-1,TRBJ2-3,CSAFNRGGTDTQYF
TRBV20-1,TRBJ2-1,CTTGTGGYNEQFF
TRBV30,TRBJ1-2,CAWSRRVTGDAMNYGYTF
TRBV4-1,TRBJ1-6,CASSQDTGRINSPLHF
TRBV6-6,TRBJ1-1,CASSYRQAEAFF
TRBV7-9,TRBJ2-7,CASSQTSGGAAYEQYF
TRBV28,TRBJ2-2,CASSSQGYTGELLF
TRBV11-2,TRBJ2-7,CASSPPAYEQYF
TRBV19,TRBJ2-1,CASSIEHRAGGEQFF
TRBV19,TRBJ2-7,CASSMRGGYEQYF
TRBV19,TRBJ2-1,CASTPGTRGNEQFF
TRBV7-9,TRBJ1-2,CASSRGGSYGYTF
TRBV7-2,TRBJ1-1,CASSLGPLDEAFF
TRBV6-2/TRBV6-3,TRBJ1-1,CASSYEKGTEAFF
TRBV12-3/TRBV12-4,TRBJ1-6,CASSFQGPNSPLHF
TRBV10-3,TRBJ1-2,CAISAGEGGYTF
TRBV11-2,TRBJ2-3,CASRTGTSGGSDTQYF
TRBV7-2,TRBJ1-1,CASSLAGRLNTEAFF
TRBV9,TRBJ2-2,CASSVVAGELFF
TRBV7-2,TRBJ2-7,CASSSGGAYEQYF
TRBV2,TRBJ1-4,CASRNRDGISATNEKLFF
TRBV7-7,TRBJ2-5,CASSAGFQETQYF
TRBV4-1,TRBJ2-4,CASSQVLAGWAKNIQYF
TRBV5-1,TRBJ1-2,CASSQPTETYGYTF
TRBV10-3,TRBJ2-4,CAISGGAKNIQYF
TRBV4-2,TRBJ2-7,CASSQDTGGYEQYF
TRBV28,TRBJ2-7,CASSSLSVTYEQYF
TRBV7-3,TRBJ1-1,CASSSSGQDTEAFF
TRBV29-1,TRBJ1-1,CSGGTGNTEAFF
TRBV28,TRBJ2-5,CAGREQGRQETQYF
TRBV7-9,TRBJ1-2,CASSSKKGGPLPYGYTF
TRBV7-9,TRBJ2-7,CASSLALGDSYEQYF
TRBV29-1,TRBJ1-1,CSVDKSRGTEAFF
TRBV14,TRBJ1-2,CASSKTGGQYGYTF
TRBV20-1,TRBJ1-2,CSARERGDYGYTF
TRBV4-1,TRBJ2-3,CASSSSPASGGTDTQYF
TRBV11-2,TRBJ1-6,CASSSPGQELYNSPLHF
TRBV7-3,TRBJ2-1,CASSLISGGSYNEQFF
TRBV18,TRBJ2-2,CASSNLGASGNTGELFF
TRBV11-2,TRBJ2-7,CASSLLAGSPPHEQYF
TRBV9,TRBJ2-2,CASRKTGKAGELFF
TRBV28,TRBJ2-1,CASSQPGASGYNEQFF
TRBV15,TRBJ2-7,CATSRDRYEQYF